Detailed here is one T cell receptor (beta chain). The germline CDR1 and CDR2 sequences are ENHRY and SYGVKD. Trimming cost V 5 bases and J 3 bases; bases outside gene matches: 3. The CDR3 loop spans 15 amino acids. The data were obtained in a study of blood T cell repertoires in COVID-19. Whole-study context: Collection of acute and convalescent COVID-19 samples took place in the United States, Italy and Spain. T cells, B-cell-depleted T cells, or PBMCs supplied cDNA or gDNA.

Using immunoSEQ multiplex PCR, the repertoire was profiled, and TCRdb retains in-frame clones only, with some absent. The sample gives tens of thousands of clones, approximately 90% of which show up once; around 2.3% is in the top ten. V gene TRBV10-3 combines with J gene TRBJ1-6; TRBD1 matches 8 bases. The clonotype originates from a human donor with active COVID-19. The donor label of this sample is uncertain. Sequenced sample: peripheral blood. For the CDR3, the DNA is TGTGCCATCAGTTCCGGGACAGGCTATAATTCACCCCTCCACTTT. It codes for CAISSGTGYNSPLHF.